A single sample gave rise to the 20 T cell receptor beta chains below, sequenced in a study of post-analysis software for immune sequencing data (dated by TCRdb to about 2015). The investigation overall reported the following: Significantly higher frequencies in patients than in controls were found for roughly 5 TRBV segments, including TRBV5-6, TRBV5-1 and TRBV20-1.

The library was built by means of PCR. Sequencing instrument: Illumina HiSeq 2500. To reduce PCR and sequencing biases, unique molecular identifiers were built into the TCR beta cDNA libraries. TCRdb trimmed public reads at Q25 via fastp, called clones via MiXCR and kept in-frame beta chains. Merged by CDR3 protein, the rows form single entries marked with the most common genes and DNA. The sample table shows 250,000 to 300,000 distinct CDR3 sequences, and less than 40% are seen once. The top ten clonotypes cover under 5% of the sample. No antigens are known for them. Sequences were obtained from blood. Every receptor here comes from a girl between 5 and 17 years old with multiple sclerosis.

The chain employs TRBV7-9 and TRBJ2-5; the D gene is possibly TRBD2 (7 bases). V dropped 1 base and J dropped 11 bases, with 14 bases sitting between them. Germline assignment: CDR1 SEHNR and CDR2 FQNEAQ (reference sequence). The CDR3 runs 13 residues. CDR3 sequence: CASSLGEGTKQYF. The CDR3 DNA follows: TGTGCCAGCAGCTTAGGGGAGGGGACAAAGCAGTACTTC. The full variable domain, with the rest looked up from reference TRBV7-9 and TRBJ2-5, is DTGVSQNPRHKITKRGQNVTFRCDPISEHNRLYWYRQTLGQGPEFLTYFQNEAQLEKSRLLSDRFSAERPKGSFSTLEIQRTEQGDSAMYLCASSLGEGTKQYFGPGTRLLVL.

This clonotype was observed at least ten times. The J gene is TRBJ1-4, the V gene TRBV27; no reliable D call. This CDR3 comprises 12 residues. Germline V CDR1 and CDR2: MNHEY, SMNVEV (reference sequence). With 1 base removed from V and 8 bases from J, the gap between germline ends came to 5 bases. As DNA, the CDR3 is TGTGCCAGCAGTTTATATGGCGAAAAACTGTTTTTT. This gives the protein CASSLYGEKLFF.

The chain uses TRBV20-1 and TRBJ2-5; 7 bases are a match to TRBD2. Germline CDR1 is DFQATT and CDR2 is SNEGSKA (reference sequence). V lost 0 bases and J lost 11; bases outside the gene matches: 9. The CDR3 is made up of 13 amino acids. DNA for the CDR3: TGCAGTGCTAGAGAGGGAGGGGATAGGGAGCAGTACTTC. It codes for CSAREGGDREQYF.

The CDR3 here is CASSYGTREQYF. The DNA of the CDR3 is TGTGCCAGCAGTTATGGGACCCGGGAGCAGTACTTC. The V and J genes are TRBV6-6 and TRBJ2-4, with a weak D call TRBD2 (6 bases). Trimming removed 3 bases from V and 13 bases from J, with 13 bases in between. Germline V gene data show CDR1 as MNHNY and CDR2 as SVGAGI (reference sequence). The CDR3 spans 12 residues.

Ten or more counts support this clonotype. J is TRBJ2-1 and V is TRBV12-3 or TRBV12-4; the D gene is possibly TRBD1 (5 bases). CDR3 length equals 16 residues. Trimming shortened V by 7 bases and J by 2 bases, and 18 bases separated the two germline ends. The DNA for the CDR3 is TGTGCCAGCACTCTGGCTACAGGCTCTACCTACAATGAGCAGTTCTTC. Translated: CASTLATGSTYNEQFF.

The DNA of the CDR3 is TGTGCCAGTACAACTAGCGGGGGGGCCTATGAGCAGTTCTTC. Translation gives CASTTSGGAYEQFF. This chain joins TRBV10-3 and TRBJ2-1, with 13 positions matching TRBD2. The CDR3 runs to 14 residues. The V gene end was trimmed by 10 bases and the J gene end by 8 bases; junction bases not matched to a gene: 8. Looked up from germline, CDR1 is ENHRY and CDR2 is SYGVKD.

This clonotype was recorded many times. The V and J genes are TRBV7-4 and TRBJ2-4; 7 bases fit TRBD2. Germline V gene data show CDR1 as SGHVT and CDR2 as SQSDAQ. The CDR3 runs 16 residues. The junction had 5 bases not matched to a gene; V was cut back by 3 bases and J by 0 bases. The CDR3 protein is CASSLERGIAKNIQYF. The CDR3 region has the DNA TGTGCCAGCAGCTTGGAGCGGGGTATAGCCAAAAACATTCAGTACTTC.

The chain uses TRBV6-6 and TRBJ2-7; no firm D call. In germline, CDR1 is MNHNY, CDR2 SVGAGI (reference sequence). CDR3 length: 12 amino acids. V dropped 6 bases and J dropped 2 bases, with 8 bases sitting between them. CDR3 protein: CASSRPTYEQYF. CDR3 nucleotides: TGTGCCAGCAGCCGCCCCACCTACGAGCAGTACTTC.

The chain has TRBV20-1 and TRBJ1-2; possible D gene TRBD1, 5 bases. Trimming took 3 bases from V and 3 from J, leaving 11 bases between them. Germline CDR1 DFQATT, CDR2 SNEGSKA (reference sequence). CDR3 length: 13 residues. CDR3 nucleotides: TGCAGTGCTAGGCCCGGGGGGGACTATGGCTACACCTTC. It codes for CSARPGGDYGYTF.

This clonotype was observed many times. The chain has TRBV5-1 and TRBJ1-5; 8 bases align to TRBD1. Germline lookup yields CDR1 SGHRS and CDR2 YFSETQ. Trimming at V came to 0 bases and at J to 2 bases, leaving 4 bases not matched to a gene. CDR3 length equals 16 residues. CDR3 in DNA: TGCGCCAGCAGCTTGGGAGCGACAGGGGGCAATCAGCCCCAGCATTTT. As protein: CASSLGATGGNQPQHF.

This clonotype has at least ten counts. The CDR3 nucleotides are TGTGCCAGCAGGGACAGGGCCCATAGCTCCTATAATTCACCCCTCCACTTT. Protein: CASRDRAHSSYNSPLHF. V is TRBV2 and J is TRBJ1-6; 8 bases match TRBD1. With V trimmed by 6 bases and J by 0 bases, 7 bases remained unmatched. Germline CDR1 SNHLY, CDR2 FYNNEI. The CDR3 is made up of 17 amino acids.

The chain uses TRBV12-3 or TRBV12-4 and TRBJ2-3; D is undetermined. This CDR3 is 15 amino acids long. V was pared by 3 bases and J by 0 bases, with 10 bases between. In DNA form, the CDR3 reads TGTGCCAGCAGTTTCCACAGCCAAAGCACAGATACGCAGTATTTT. The encoded protein is CASSFHSQSTDTQYF.

This clonotype was detected ten times or more. This rearrangement joins TRBV5-1 to TRBJ1-2, with 7 positions matching TRBD1. The CDR3 length is 14 residues. Germline loops: CDR1 SGHRS, CDR2 YFSETQ. V lost 0 bases and J lost 7; bases outside the gene matches: 6. The CDR3 loop is CASSLAETGTGYTF. The CDR3, as DNA: TGCGCCAGCAGCTTGGCCGAGACAGGGACTGGCTACACCTTC.

This clonotype came up many times. The V gene is TRBV15, the J gene TRBJ2-7; perhaps D is TRBD1 or TRBD2 (5 bases each). Germline V gene sequence: CDR1 LNHNV, CDR2 YYDKDF (reference sequence). This CDR3 region has 13 residues. Trimming cost V 1 base and J 8 bases, with 12 bases left between them. In DNA, the CDR3 is TGTGCCACCAGCAGAGTCCTCAGGGACCAGCAGTACTTC. Translated: CATSRVLRDQQYF.

As to this clonotype: A much larger clone differs from this one at a single base, so this may be a read error. The CDR3: CAISESGTGHYNEQYF. In DNA form, the CDR3 reads TGTGCCATCAGTGAGTCGGGGACAGGACATTACAATGAGCAGTACTTC. The chain is built from TRBV10-3 and TRBJ2-5, with 8 bases lining up with TRBD1. The V gene's germline CDR1 is ENHRY and CDR2 SYGVKD. The V gene end was trimmed by 0 bases and the J gene end by 11 bases; junction bases not matched to a gene: 14. The CDR3 loop spans 16 amino acids.

This clonotype has at least ten counts. The rearrangement links TRBV5-1 to TRBJ2-5; D perhaps matches TRBD2 (5 bases). Germline V gene sequence: CDR1 SGHRS, CDR2 YFSETQ. This CDR3 has 12 amino acids. Trimming took 5 bases from V and 0 from J, leaving 5 bases between them. CDR3 amino acids: CASRLDQETQYF. CDR3 bases: TGCGCCAGCAGACTAGACCAAGAGACCCAGTACTTC.

Only one count was recorded for this clonotype. A read error may explain this, as a much larger clone is one base away. The chain couples TRBV3-1 to TRBJ1-2; D remains unclear. The CDR3 extends over 15 amino acids. Germline loops: CDR1 LGHDT, CDR2 YNNKEL (reference sequence). The V end lost 4 bases, the J end lost 1 base, and 13 bases lay between the germline ends. The CDR3 is CASSPGSRCNYGYTF. The CDR3 DNA follows: TGTGCCAGCAGCCCGGGTAGCAGGTGTAACTATGGCTACACCTTC.

Many counts were recorded for this clonotype. This rearrangement joins TRBV7-9 to TRBJ1-2; 9 nucleotides line up with TRBD1. The CDR3 extends over 14 amino acids. The trim removed 5 bases at V and 3 bases at J, leaving 4 bases unmatched. Germline V gene sequence: CDR1 SEHNR, CDR2 FQNEAQ (reference sequence). The CDR3 region is CASSQQGAHYGYTF. The CDR3 DNA sequence: TGTGCCAGCAGCCAACAGGGGGCTCACTATGGCTACACCTTC.

Turning to this clonotype: Sequence at one end of the junction differs from germline and may be a read error. The chain has TRBV28 and TRBJ1-2; possibly TRBD1 for D (6 bases). Looked up from germline, CDR1 is MDHEN and CDR2 is SYDVKM. This CDR3 comprises 14 residues. This CDR3 is CTSSWTVVNYGYTF. The CDR3 coding sequence is TGTACCAGCAGTTGGACAGTGGTTAACTATGGCTACACCTTC.

This clonotype was seen a few times. This chain uses TRBV6-6 with TRBJ1-1; TRBD1 is a possible D gene (5 bases). From germline, CDR1 is MNHNY and CDR2 SVGAGI (reference sequence). V lost 4 bases to trimming and J lost 0 bases, with 9 bases between them. The CDR3 sequence is 14 residues long. CDR3 sequence reads: CASSSETVNTEAFF. The DNA for the CDR3 is TGTGCCAGCAGTTCTGAGACAGTGAACACTGAAGCTTTCTTT.